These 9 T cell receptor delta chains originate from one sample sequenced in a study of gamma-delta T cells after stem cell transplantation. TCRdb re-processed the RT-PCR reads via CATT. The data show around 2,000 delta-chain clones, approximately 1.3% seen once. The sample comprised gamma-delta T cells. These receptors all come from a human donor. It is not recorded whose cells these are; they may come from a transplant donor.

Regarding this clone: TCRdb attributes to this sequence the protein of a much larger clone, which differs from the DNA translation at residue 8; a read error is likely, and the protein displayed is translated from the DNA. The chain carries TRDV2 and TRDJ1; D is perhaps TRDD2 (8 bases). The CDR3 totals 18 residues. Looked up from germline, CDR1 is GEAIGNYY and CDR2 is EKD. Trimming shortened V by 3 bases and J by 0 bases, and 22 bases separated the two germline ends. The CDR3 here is CACDGLPNGGKYTDKLIF. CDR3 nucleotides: TGTGCCTGTGACGGCCTTCCTAATGGGGGAAAGTACACCGATAAACTCATCTTT.

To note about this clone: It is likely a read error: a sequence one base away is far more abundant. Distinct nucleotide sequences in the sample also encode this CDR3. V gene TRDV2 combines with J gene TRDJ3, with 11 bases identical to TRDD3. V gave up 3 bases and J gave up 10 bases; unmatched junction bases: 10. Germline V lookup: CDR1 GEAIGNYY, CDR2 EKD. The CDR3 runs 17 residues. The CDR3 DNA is TGTGCCTGTGACCCCGTGACCTGGGGGATACAAACCCGACAGATGTTTTTC. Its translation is CACDPVTWGIQTRQMFF.

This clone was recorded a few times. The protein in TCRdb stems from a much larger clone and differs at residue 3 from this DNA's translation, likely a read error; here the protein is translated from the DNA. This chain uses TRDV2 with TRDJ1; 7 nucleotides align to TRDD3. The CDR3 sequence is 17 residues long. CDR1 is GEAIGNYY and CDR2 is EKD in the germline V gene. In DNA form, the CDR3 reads TGTGCCCGTGAAAAACTAAACTGGGGACCGAACGACGATAAACTCATCTTT. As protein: CAREKLNWGPNDDKLIF.

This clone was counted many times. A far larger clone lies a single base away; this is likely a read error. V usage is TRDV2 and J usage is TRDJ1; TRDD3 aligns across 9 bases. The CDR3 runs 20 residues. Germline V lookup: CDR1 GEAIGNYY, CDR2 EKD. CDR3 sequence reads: CACDTVSPLGDKRDTDRLIF. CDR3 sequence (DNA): TGTGCCTGTGACACCGTAAGTCCCTTGGGGGATAAAAGGGACACCGATAGACTCATCTTT.

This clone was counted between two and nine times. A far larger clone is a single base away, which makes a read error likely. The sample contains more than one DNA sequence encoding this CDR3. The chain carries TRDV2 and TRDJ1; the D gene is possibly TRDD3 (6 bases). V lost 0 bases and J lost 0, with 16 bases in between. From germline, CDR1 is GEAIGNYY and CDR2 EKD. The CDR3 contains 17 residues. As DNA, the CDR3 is TGTGCCTGTGACACCGCAGGGGGGAAAGAGTACACCGATAAACTCATCTTT. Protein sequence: CACDTAGGKEYTDKLIF.

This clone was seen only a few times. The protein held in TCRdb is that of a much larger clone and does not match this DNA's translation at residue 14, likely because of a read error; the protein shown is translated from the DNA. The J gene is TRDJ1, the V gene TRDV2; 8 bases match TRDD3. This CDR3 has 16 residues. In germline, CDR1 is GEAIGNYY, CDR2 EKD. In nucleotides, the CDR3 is TGTGCCTGTGAAGGACTGGGGGGACAGTACACCGATAAACCCATCTTT. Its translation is CACEGLGGQYTDKPIF.

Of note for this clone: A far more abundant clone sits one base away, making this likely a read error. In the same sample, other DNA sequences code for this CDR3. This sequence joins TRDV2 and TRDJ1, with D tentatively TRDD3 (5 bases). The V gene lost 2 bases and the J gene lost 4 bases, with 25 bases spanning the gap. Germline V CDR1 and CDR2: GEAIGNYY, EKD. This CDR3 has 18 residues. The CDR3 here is CACDKLVGDTPYGDKLIF. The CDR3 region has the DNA TGTGCCTGTGACAAATTGGTGGGAGATACCCCTTATGGCGATAAACTCATCTTT.

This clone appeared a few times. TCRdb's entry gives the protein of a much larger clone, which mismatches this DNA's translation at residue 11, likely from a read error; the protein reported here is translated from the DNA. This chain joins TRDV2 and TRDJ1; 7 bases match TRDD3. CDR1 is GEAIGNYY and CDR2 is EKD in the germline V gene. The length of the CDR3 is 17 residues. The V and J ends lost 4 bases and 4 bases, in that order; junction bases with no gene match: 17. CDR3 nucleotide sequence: TGTGCCTGTGAAAAACTAAACTGGGGACCGAGCGACGATAAACTCATCTTT. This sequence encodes CACEKLNWGPSDDKLIF.

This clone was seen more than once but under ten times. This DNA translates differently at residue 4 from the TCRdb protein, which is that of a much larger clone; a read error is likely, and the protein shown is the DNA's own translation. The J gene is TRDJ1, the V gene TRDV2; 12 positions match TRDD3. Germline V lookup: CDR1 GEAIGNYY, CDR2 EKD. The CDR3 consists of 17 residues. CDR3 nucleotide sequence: TGTGCCTGTGGCACCGTAGGTACTGGGGGATACTCCGAAAAACTCATCTTT. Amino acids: CACGTVGTGGYSEKLIF.